This T cell receptor (beta chain) was documented in a study of CD8 T cells in Susac syndrome. Random-hexamer reverse transcription was applied to about 0.45 to 1 ug RNA. A single record per CDR3 protein comes from TCRdb applying MiXCR to the immunoSEQ multiplex PCR reads. Altogether 170,000 or so distinct CDR3 sequences are present, 95% being singletons, with the ten largest covering about 0.15%. This CDR3 region has 16 residues. Germline V CDR1 and CDR2: SEHNR, FQNEAQ (reference sequence). V dropped 1 base and J dropped 2 bases, with 14 bases sitting between them. The TCR comes from a human donor with multiple sclerosis. The chain employs TRBV7-9 and TRBJ2-5; D is tentatively TRBD1 or TRBD2 (5 bases each). What was sequenced was CD8+ T cells from PBMCs. The CDR3 DNA follows: TGTGCCAGCAGCTTAGTTGGGGGAACAGCTCAAGAGACCCAGTACTTC. Translation gives CASSLVGGTAQETQYF.